This T cell receptor beta chain is drawn from a study of OX40 agonist ivuxolimab in advanced cancers. TCRdb's copy holds only in-frame clones and misses some; the assay was immunoSEQ multiplex PCR. The repertoire consists of 57,000 or so clones, with around 91% occurring once and the leading ten covering more than 15%. The CDR3 has 15 residues. The V gene lost 4 bases and the J gene lost 2 bases, with 16 bases spanning the gap. The germline V gene encodes CDR1 SGHNT and CDR2 YYREEE (reference sequence). The sample here was CD4+ or CD8+ T cells sorted from blood, taken in a trial of the OX40 agonist ivuxolimab. The receptor was isolated from an adult with an advanced solid tumor such as melanoma, head and neck, liver or kidney cancer. The V and J genes are TRBV5-4 and TRBJ2-7, with D uncertain. CDR3 coding DNA: TGTGCCAGCAGCCTCCGGGCCGACCCCACCTACGAGCAGTACTTC. Its protein is CASSLRADPTYEQYF.